This T cell receptor (beta chain) was identified in a study of T cell repertoires in cytomegalovirus infection. Study details: Recently identified HLA-C-restricted CMV epitopes and well-studied HLA-B-restricted CMV epitopes were used by the study. Study-wide results and limits: The ex vivo response showed dominance by HLA-C-restricted CMV-specific TCR beta clonotypes.

On this clonotype itself: Its antigen is still unknown.

TCRdb reanalysed the reads using MiXCR and keeps one entry per CDR3 protein. The repertoire holds fewer than 1,000,000 distinct CDR3 sequences, with around 32% as singletons. V was cut by 3 bases and J by 3 bases, with 18 bases left in between. There are 16 residues in the CDR3. Per the germline V gene, CDR1 is SGHVS and CDR2 is FNYEAQ. This sequence originates from a human donor in good health (CMV status not recorded). Some clones in this sample may be carry-over from other donors' samples. Sequences were derived from cultured CD8+ T cells from PBMCs, sampled from culture after CMV antigen stimulation. The chain carries TRBV7-6 and TRBJ2-7, with D maybe TRBD2 (6 bases). The CDR3 region is CASSFNPSGDVYEQYF. In nucleotides, the CDR3 is TGTGCCAGCAGCTTTAACCCGTCGGGGGATGTCTACGAGCAGTACTTC. Full variable domain (rest looked up from reference TRBV7-6 and TRBJ2-7): GAGVSQSPRYKVTKRGQDVALRCDPISGHVSLYWYRQALGQGPEFLTYFNYEAQQDKSGLPNDRFSAERPEGSISTLTIQRTEQRDSAMYRCASSFNPSGDVYEQYFGPGTRLTVT.